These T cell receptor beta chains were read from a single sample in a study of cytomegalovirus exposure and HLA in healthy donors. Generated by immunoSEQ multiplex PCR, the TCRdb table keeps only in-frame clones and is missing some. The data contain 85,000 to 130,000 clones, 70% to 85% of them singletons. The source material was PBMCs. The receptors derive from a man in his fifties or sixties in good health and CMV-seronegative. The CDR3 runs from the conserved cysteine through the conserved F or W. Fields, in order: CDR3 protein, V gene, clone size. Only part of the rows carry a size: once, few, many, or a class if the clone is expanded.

CDR3: CASQRGAEGNEQFF; V: TRBV6-1; size: NA
CDR3: CASSLRRGGDNGELFF; V: TRBV13; size: NA
CDR3: CASRWGQQSNQPQHF; V: TRBV19; size: NA
CDR3: CATSRGSGTGDEKLFF; V: TRBV15; size: NA
CDR3: CASSLAPLAGGGNIQYF; V: TRBV7-2; size: few
CDR3: CASSPGGSPNEKLFF; V: TRBV9; size: few
CDR3: CASRQGMSEAFF; V: TRBV27; size: NA
CDR3: CASSSQGAGLNEQFF; V: TRBV5-1; size: NA
CDR3: CASTVQGAGAVSSEAFF; V: TRBV7-2; size: few
CDR3: CASTGLAGGDTQYF; V: TRBV7-9; size: NA
CDR3: CAWGLRGTTGELFF; V: TRBV30; size: once
CDR3: CASSVDREINEQYF; V: TRBV10-1; size: many
CDR3: CAWSDSYEQYF; V: TRBV30; size: NA
CDR3: CASSVAGGGSGNTIYF; V: TRBV9; size: NA
CDR3: CASSVGGGETQYF; V: TRBV9; size: NA
CDR3: CSSSLEGGGTEAFF; V: TRBV7-9; size: NA
CDR3: CAWSVKAATGELFF; V: TRBV30; size: NA
CDR3: CASKLWSGMQPQHF; V: TRBV28; size: NA
CDR3: CASSARPAQETQYF; V: TRBV9; size: NA
CDR3: CSAWAGGYTF; V: TRBV20-1; size: NA
CDR3: CASSLTQRGYTF; V: TRBV28; size: NA
CDR3: CASSPRGGNRSNQPQHF; V: TRBV18; size: NA
CDR3: CASSVGQNYGYTF; V: TRBV7-2; size: NA
CDR3: CASRHQGEQDTQYF; V: TRBV19; size: NA
CDR3: CASSFAQANTEAFF; V: TRBV5-1; size: once
CDR3: CASSDTPGTGVYYGYTF; V: TRBV5-1; size: NA
CDR3: CASSKPGQGYTEAFF; V: TRBV6-1; size: NA
CDR3: CASSSKLPTSGDTQETQYF; V: TRBV5-1; size: NA
CDR3: CASSFKSSYNSPLHF; V: TRBV5-1; size: NA
CDR3: CASSLEGKTQYF; V: TRBV7-2; size: few
CDR3: CASSPGGRGNNEQFF; V: TRBV5-1; size: few
CDR3: CASSYDTTVQLTQPQHF; V: TRBV7-9; size: NA
CDR3: CAVGGALTATSYNEQFF; V: TRBV28; size: NA
CDR3: CACRPGGGGYTF; V: TRBV30; size: NA
CDR3: CASRTGTNYGYTF; V: TRBV6-1; size: NA
CDR3: CASSRNDRGATEAFF; V: TRBV7-8; size: NA
CDR3: CASSYSSQGSNTEAFF; V: TRBV6-5; size: NA
CDR3: CASSVNSNQPQHF; V: TRBV7-9; size: NA
CDR3: CASSPRDSSEQFF; V: TRBV4-2; size: NA
CDR3: CASSPRTGLKGTGELFF; V: TRBV4-1; size: NA
CDR3: CASSDWGAYNEQFF; V: TRBV6-1; size: NA